Below are 26 T cell receptor beta chains sequenced from a single sample in a study of T cells in Graves' hyperthyroidism and ophthalmopathy. TCR beta CDR3 region amplification was performed from RNA transcripts. The HTBI primer set was used in a first-round RT-PCR of the TCR CDR3. TCRdb independently ran MiXCR on the multiplex PCR reads; one entry per CDR3 protein. The sample shows around 450,000 distinct CDR3 sequences, 15% to 18% of them seen only once. Sequencing input: blood. The source is a woman aged 18-29 years with Graves' hyperthyroidism.

The chain joins TRBV7-6 to TRBJ2-2; TRBD1 might be the D (6 bases). Trimming shortened V by 3 bases and J by 1 base, and 15 bases separated the two germline ends. This CDR3 has 17 residues. The germline V gene has CDR1 SGHVS and CDR2 FNYEAQ. CDR3 protein: CASSFHLGQKNTGELFF. The CDR3 DNA reads TGTGCCAGCAGCTTCCACCTCGGACAGAAGAACACCGGGGAGCTGTTTTTT. Based on the CDR3 plus reference TRBV7-6 and TRBJ2-2, the full variable domain is GAGVSQSPRYKVTKRGQDVALRCDPISGHVSLYWYRQALGQGPEFLTYFNYEAQQDKSGLPNDRFSAERPEGSISTLTIQRTEQRDSAMYRCASSFHLGQKNTGELFFGEGSRLTVL.

The CDR3 region is CASSEAETGYSYEQYF. In nucleotides, the CDR3 is TGTGCCAGCAGTGAAGCGGAGACAGGCTACTCCTACGAGCAGTACTTC. The genes are TRBV6-1 and TRBJ2-7, with D maybe TRBD1 (6 bases). The CDR3 length is 16 residues. The V and J ends lost 0 bases and 0 bases respectively, with 12 bases between them. Per germline, CDR1 MNHNS and CDR2 SASEGT.

The sample holds many counts of this clonotype. This chain uses TRBV12-3 or TRBV12-4 with TRBJ2-7; D gene ambiguous. V lost 5 bases and J 3 bases, leaving 5 bases between the germline ends. This CDR3 spans 11 amino acids. The CDR3, as DNA: TGTGCCAGCAGTACCTTCTACGAGCAGTACTTC. Translated, it gives CASSTFYEQYF.

This clonotype has only one observation. The rearrangement links TRBV9 to TRBJ2-5; 7 positions match TRBD1. CDR3 size: 13 residues. Per germline, CDR1 SGDLS and CDR2 YYNGEE. Losses at the gene ends were 2 bases for V and 13 bases for J; bases not matched to a gene: 11. CDR3 residues: CASSVPGQAGLYF. Written as DNA, the CDR3 is TGTGCCAGCAGCGTCCCAGGACAGGCCGGCTTGTACTTC.

This clonotype was recorded at least ten times. The rearrangement joins TRBV11-2 to TRBJ2-5, with TRBD1 identical over 7 bases. The germline CDR1 and CDR2 sequences are SGHAT and FQNNGV. This CDR3 contains 15 residues. Trimming removed 1 base from V and 4 bases from J; junction bases left unmatched: 6. The CDR3 region has the DNA TGTGCCAGCAGCTTAGGACCGGGACAGAGAGAGACCCAGTACTTC. Protein product: CASSLGPGQRETQYF.

This clonotype was detected only a few times. The chain combines TRBV19 with TRBJ1-2; no definite D call. The CDR3 covers 13 residues. Germline lookup yields CDR1 LNHDA and CDR2 SQIVND (reference sequence). V lost 2 bases and J lost 7, with 11 bases in between. The CDR3 is CASSIRGNRGYTF. CDR3 DNA: TGTGCCAGTAGTATAAGAGGAAATCGTGGCTACACCTTC.

This clonotype was detected only a few times. The chain carries TRBV20-1 and TRBJ2-1, with D tentatively TRBD2 (5 bases). The CDR3 runs 14 residues. CDR1 is DFQATT, CDR2 SNEGSKA, per germline (reference sequence). V was cut by 1 base and J by 9 bases, with 16 bases left in between. CDR3 nucleotide sequence: TGCAGTGCTAGAGCCTTGGGAGAGGATGGTGAGCAGTTCTTC. Encoded protein: CSARALGEDGEQFF.

This clonotype has a handful of counts. This chain connects TRBV7-9 to TRBJ2-5, with 10 bases aligning to TRBD1. CDR1 SEHNR and CDR2 FQNEAQ come from the germline V gene (reference sequence). The CDR3 has 17 residues. The junction had 16 bases not matched to a gene; V was cut back by 7 bases and J by 5 bases. The CDR3 region has the DNA TGTGCCAGCACCTCACTTCCGGACAGGGGGGTTTGGGAGACCCAGTACTTC. Its protein product is CASTSLPDRGVWETQYF.

This clonotype occurred a few times. The V gene is TRBV19, the J gene TRBJ2-2; no reliable D call. The CDR3 covers 12 residues. The germline gives CDR1 LNHDA, CDR2 SQIVND (reference sequence). Trimming removed 7 bases from V and 7 bases from J, with 10 bases in between. The CDR3 DNA sequence: TGTGCCAGTACCCCATTTGGCGGGGAGCTGTTTTTT. This gives the protein CASTPFGGELFF.

This sequence joins TRBV25-1 and TRBJ1-2, with D perhaps TRBD1 (5 bases). This CDR3 spans 15 amino acids. Germline assignment: CDR1 MGHDK and CDR2 SYGVNS. Trimming took 3 bases from V and 0 from J, leaving 11 bases between them. The CDR3 is CASSEGGLTNYGYTF. In nucleotides, the CDR3 is TGTGCCAGCAGTGAGGGGGGACTCACTAACTATGGCTACACCTTC.

This clonotype was seen more than once but under ten times. V and J are TRBV29-1 and TRBJ2-5, with TRBD1 identical over 7 bases. CDR1 and CDR2 (germline): SQVTM, ANQGSEA. V dropped 7 bases and J dropped 5; count of bases not matched to a gene: 10. The CDR3 spans 13 residues. CDR3 sequence (DNA): TGCAGCGGAACGGGACAGTGGCAGGAGACCCAGTACTTC. This encodes CSGTGQWQETQYF.

This clonotype was observed many times. The rearrangement joins TRBV5-1 to TRBJ2-7; 9 nucleotides line up with TRBD1. The J segment lost 3 bases and the V segment lost 1 base, leaving 8 bases of the junction unmatched. Germline lookup yields CDR1 SGHRS and CDR2 YFSETQ. The length of the CDR3 is 16 residues. CDR3 loop: CASSLFPPGQGYEQYF. CDR3 DNA: TGCGCCAGCAGCTTGTTCCCCCCGGGACAGGGCTACGAGCAGTACTTC.

In its sample, this clonotype was seen many times. The CDR3, as DNA: TGTGCCAGCAGCCCGGGACAGGCGGGTTTGTACGAGCAGTACTTC. Translating gives CASSPGQAGLYEQYF. The genes are TRBV5-8 and TRBJ2-7; TRBD1 agrees at 8 bases. The germline gives CDR1 SGHTS, CDR2 YDEGEE. This CDR3 has 15 amino acids. V was pared by 4 bases and J by 4 bases, with 10 bases of the junction left unmatched.

This sequence joins TRBV27 and TRBJ2-1, with 8 bases fitting TRBD1. Germline trimming cut 5 bases from V and 2 bases from J; bases unmatched to any gene: 8. This CDR3 comprises 16 residues. Germline values: CDR1 MNHEY, CDR2 SMNVEV (reference sequence). The CDR3 sequence: CASSPEDRAPYNEQFF. CDR3 coding DNA: TGTGCCAGCAGTCCCGAGGACAGGGCACCCTACAATGAGCAGTTCTTC.

This chain joins TRBV20-1 and TRBJ1-5; possibly TRBD1 for D (5 bases). The CDR3 runs to 17 residues. The germline V gene has CDR1 DFQATT and CDR2 SNEGSKA (reference sequence). V lost 1 base and J 0 bases, leaving 16 bases between the germline ends. CDR3 residues: CSARGRPRTSSNQPQHF. DNA for the CDR3: TGCAGTGCTAGAGGCCGTCCCCGGACAAGTAGCAATCAGCCCCAGCATTTT.

In its sample, this clonotype was seen many times. This chain connects TRBV9 to TRBJ1-2; tentative D call: TRBD1 (6 bases). Germline V gene lookup returns CDR1 SGDLS and CDR2 YYNGEE. The CDR3 is 15 residues long. V lost 0 bases, J lost 6 bases, and 15 bases lay in between. CDR3 coding DNA: TGTGCCAGCAGCGTAGAGGCAGGGGAAAAGAATGGCTACACCTTC. It translates to CASSVEAGEKNGYTF.

In its sample, this clonotype was seen many times. The V gene is TRBV7-2, the J gene TRBJ1-1, with 8 bases aligning to TRBD1. Germline V CDR1 and CDR2: SGHTA, FQGNSA. This CDR3 spans 12 amino acids. V gave up 3 bases and J gave up 12 bases; unmatched junction bases: 6. The CDR3, as DNA: TGTGCCAGCAGCTTGGGACAGGCCGTTTCTTTCTTT. Its protein product is CASSLGQAVSFF.

This clonotype was picked up a small number of times. V gene TRBV4-1 combines with J gene TRBJ2-7; weak D call: TRBD2 (5 bases). V was trimmed by 1 base and J by 3 bases, leaving 7 bases between them. The CDR3 runs to 13 residues. Germline V lookup: CDR1 MGHRA, CDR2 YSYEKL. CDR3 DNA: TGCGCCAGCAGCCAAGGACTAAACTACGAGCAGTACTTC. It encodes CASSQGLNYEQYF.

This rearrangement joins TRBV28 to TRBJ1-2; D gene ambiguous. Germline-derived CDR1 and CDR2 are MDHEN and SYDVKM. Trimming pared 6 bases from V and 3 bases from J, leaving 2 bases between. The CDR3 length is 10 residues. This CDR3 is CASSDYGYTF. The CDR3 region has the DNA TGTGCCAGCAGCGACTATGGCTACACCTTC.

At least ten counts were recorded for this clonotype. The chain carries TRBV28 and TRBJ1-5, with 7 bases aligning to TRBD1. V trimming: 8 bases; J trimming: 5 bases; junction bases outside the gene matches: 6. Germline loops: CDR1 MDHEN, CDR2 SYDVKM. This CDR3 is built from 13 residues. CDR3 sequence reads: CASADRAHQPQHF. Here the CDR3 DNA reads TGTGCCAGCGCCGACAGGGCCCATCAGCCCCAGCATTTT. Filled out from reference TRBV28 and TRBJ1-5, the complete variable domain reads DVKVTQSSRYLVKRTGEKVFLECVQDMDHENMFWYRQDPGLGLRLIYFSYDVKMKEKGDIPEGYSVSREKKERFSLILESASTNQTSMYLCASADRAHQPQHFGDGTRLSIL.

The genes are TRBV5-1 and TRBJ1-2, with 7 bases lining up with TRBD1. The germline V gene encodes CDR1 SGHRS and CDR2 YFSETQ. V lost 3 bases to trimming and J lost 4 bases; unmatched junction nucleotides: 3. The CDR3 sequence is 13 residues long. CDR3 sequence reads: CASSSDRRYGYTF. DNA for the CDR3: TGCGCCAGCAGCTCGGACAGGCGCTATGGCTACACCTTC.

The rearrangement joins TRBV9 to TRBJ2-7, with TRBD1 matching over 7 bases. V trimming: 3 bases; J trimming: 4 bases; junction bases outside the gene matches: 7. Germline V gene data show CDR1 as SGDLS and CDR2 as YYNGEE. The CDR3 consists of 14 residues. The CDR3 region has the DNA TGTGCCAGCAGCGCGAGGGACAGCGAGTACGAGCAGTACTTC. It codes for CASSARDSEYEQYF.

This clonotype was recorded at least ten times. V gene TRBV27 combines with J gene TRBJ2-1; possible D gene TRBD2, 6 bases. CDR1 and CDR2 (germline): MNHEY, SMNVEV (reference sequence). This CDR3 comprises 15 residues. The V gene lost 7 bases and the J gene lost 5 bases, with 18 bases spanning the gap. CDR3 sequence reads: CASKRPGLRDNEQFF. CDR3 coding DNA: TGTGCCAGCAAACGACCGGGACTCAGAGACAATGAGCAGTTCTTC.

In DNA form, the CDR3 reads TGTGCCAGCAGTTCCCTTTGGACAGGGAAAGAAAAACTGTTTTTT. This encodes CASSSLWTGKEKLFF. This chain links TRBV27 with TRBJ1-4; TRBD1 matches at 8 bases. The V and J ends lost 4 bases and 8 bases, in that order; junction bases with no gene match: 9. This CDR3 comprises 15 residues. Germline V gives CDR1 MNHEY, CDR2 SMNVEV (reference sequence). The full variable domain, completed using reference TRBV27 and TRBJ1-4, is EAQVTQNPRYLITVTGKKLTVTCSQNMNHEYMSWYRQDPGLGLRQIYYSMNVEVTDKGDVPEGYKVSRKEKRNFPLILESPSPNQTSLYFCASSSLWTGKEKLFFGSGTQLSVL.

The chain uses TRBV5-1 and TRBJ1-1; no clear D gene. V was shortened by 2 bases and J by 4 bases, with 18 bases between the two germline ends. Looked up from germline, CDR1 is SGHRS and CDR2 is YFSETQ. The length of the CDR3 is 16 residues. CDR3 protein: CASSLRSSARSTEAFF. The CDR3 nucleotides read TGCGCCAGCAGCTTAAGGAGCAGTGCCCGATCCACTGAAGCTTTCTTT.

This clonotype was observed a few times. The chain is built from TRBV29-1 and TRBJ1-2, with D possibly TRBD1 on 6 matching bases. Between the trimmed V and J ends, which lost 6 bases and 1 base, there was a span of 18 bases. Germline assignment: CDR1 SQVTM and CDR2 ANQGSEA. The CDR3 covers 15 residues. Here the CDR3 DNA reads TGCAGCGTCGCTCCGGGGGCGAATCTTAACTATGGCTACACCTTC. Its protein is CSVAPGANLNYGYTF.